What follows is one T cell receptor (beta chain) and its context. The CDR3 is cut off 3 residues early in the read; its end comes from the germline J gene. The data are from a study of T cells in women clearing cervical HPV infection. Profiling relied on immunoSEQ multiplex PCR, and the TCRdb table lists in-frame clones only, not all of them. This listing includes roughly 20,000 clones. V gave up 3 bases and J gave up 5 bases, with 11 bases separating them. Per germline, CDR1 GTSNPN and CDR2 SVGIG (reference sequence). The CDR3 is made up of 13 amino acids. This TCR came from a woman aged 18-70 years with a cervical HPV16 infection that either progressed to CIN3+ or cleared (not recorded which). This chain connects TRBV30 to TRBJ2-1, with no clear D. The sample comprised blood buffy coat. The sequenced part of the CDR3 DNA is TGTGCCTGGAGGAGTAAGGTAAACAATGAG. As protein: CAWRSKVNNE. The whole CDR3 is CAWRSKVNNEQFF.